Listed here are 18 T cell receptor beta chains from one sample, sequenced in a study of radiotherapy plus CTLA-4 blockade in lung cancer. Data came from immunoSEQ multiplex PCR; TCRdb stores just in-frame clones and leaves some out. The table has 70,000 to 90,000 clones, around 87% seen once; the top ten hold 0.85% to 0.95%. Source: peripheral blood, taken from a patient treated with radiotherapy plus ipilimumab. These receptor sequences come from a human donor with non-small cell lung cancer who had stable disease on radiotherapy plus ipilimumab.

As concerns this clone: Mismatch with germline at one junction end may stem from a read error. The chain joins TRBV11-3 to TRBJ2-5; D ambiguous. Per germline, CDR1 SGHNT and CDR2 YENEEA. The CDR3 totals 12 residues. This CDR3 is CASSLDRETQYF. CDR3 nucleotide sequence: TGTGCCAGCAGCCTAGATCGAGAGACCCAGTACTTC.

V usage is TRBV11-2 and J usage is TRBJ2-1, with 12 bases that match TRBD2. The CDR3 sequence is 15 residues long. With V trimmed by 6 bases and J by 3 bases, 3 bases remained unmatched. Germline CDR1 is SGHAT and CDR2 is FQNNGV. In nucleotides, the CDR3 is TGTGCCAGCAGGAAGACTAGCGGGGGCTACAATGAGCAGTTCTTC. Its protein product is CASRKTSGGYNEQFF.

The chain has TRBV6-6 and TRBJ1-5; 8 bases agree with TRBD1. The CDR3 length is 13 residues. Germline CDR1 MNHNY, CDR2 SVGAGI (reference sequence). With 6 bases clipped from V and 5 bases from J, the junction kept 3 bases outside the gene matches. CDR3 region: CASRDRVDQPQHF. For the CDR3, the DNA is TGTGCCAGCAGGGACAGGGTGGATCAGCCCCAGCATTTT.

The chain links TRBV28 to TRBJ2-7; a possible D gene is TRBD1 (6 bases). The CDR3 loop spans 12 amino acids. Trimming cost V 4 bases and J 7 bases, with 11 bases left between them. Germline values: CDR1 MDHEN, CDR2 SYDVKM. The CDR3 DNA reads as TGTGCCAGCAGTTCTCGGACAGATGAGCAGTACTTC. Protein sequence: CASSSRTDEQYF.

The chain combines TRBV5-5 with TRBJ2-7, with D perhaps matching TRBD2 (6 bases). This CDR3 comprises 14 residues. Trimming took off 4 bases at V and 3 bases at J, with 14 bases between the two ends. The V gene's germline CDR1 is SGHKS and CDR2 YYEKEE (reference sequence). This chain's CDR3 is CASSPGAGSYEQYF. The CDR3 coding sequence is TGTGCCAGCAGCCCGGGCGCCGGGAGCTACGAGCAGTACTTC. The full variable domain, in which reference TRBV5-5 and TRBJ2-7 provide the parts outside the CDR3, is DAGVTQSPTHLIKTRGQQVTLRCSPISGHKSVSWYQQVLGQGPQFIFQYYEKEERGRGNFPDRFSARQFPNYSSELNVNALLLGDSALYLCASSPGAGSYEQYFGPGTRLTVT.

V and J are TRBV6-4 and TRBJ2-2; the match to TRBD1 covers 7 bases. This CDR3 is built from 15 residues. Germline CDR1 and CDR2: MRHNA and SNTAGT. Trimming at V came to 0 bases and at J to 3 bases, leaving 1 base not matched to a gene. For the CDR3, the DNA is TGTGCCAGCAGTGACTCCGGGACAGACACCGGGGAGCTGTTTTTT. Protein sequence: CASSDSGTDTGELFF.

CDR3 in DNA: TGTGCCAGCAGCCCTAATCCGACCGGGACAGGGGAGCTGTTTTTT. It yields the protein CASSPNPTGTGELFF. The chain links TRBV7-3 to TRBJ2-2; tentative D call: TRBD1 (6 bases). Germline assignment: CDR1 SGHTA and CDR2 FQGTGA. Trimming cost V 5 bases and J 8 bases, with 18 bases left between them. The CDR3 runs 15 residues.

The chain has TRBV6-5 and TRBJ1-6, with 7 bases matching TRBD1. The CDR3 is 15 amino acids. The ends lost 0 bases at V and 7 bases at J; junction bases unmatched: 3. CDR1 MNHEY and CDR2 SVGAGI come from the germline V gene. CDR3 region: CASSYSNRGNSPLHF. The DNA of the CDR3 is TGTGCCAGCAGTTACTCGAACAGGGGAAATTCACCCCTCCACTTT.

This clone was seen just once. This chain uses TRBV7-8 with TRBJ2-7; 7 nucleotides line up with TRBD1. Germline lookup yields CDR1 SGHVS and CDR2 FQNEAQ. The ends lost 5 bases at V and 3 bases at J; junction bases unmatched: 10. This CDR3 is built from 15 residues. The CDR3 loop reads CASSLIDRVVYEQYF. CDR3 DNA: TGTGCCAGCAGCCTCATAGACAGGGTCGTCTACGAGCAGTACTTC.

The chain employs TRBV7-2 and TRBJ2-5; 7 positions match TRBD2. With V trimmed by 6 bases and J by 2 bases, 12 bases remained unmatched. Germline values: CDR1 SGHTA, CDR2 FQGNSA. The CDR3 spans 16 residues. CDR3 amino acids: CASSTSSGPPQETQYF. As DNA, the CDR3 is TGTGCCAGCAGTACTTCTAGCGGTCCCCCACAAGAGACCCAGTACTTC.

The chain recombines TRBV19 with TRBJ2-5, with D maybe TRBD2 (9 bases). The CDR3 totals 16 residues. Trimming took 3 bases from V and 5 from J, leaving 19 bases between them. Germline V gives CDR1 LNHDA, CDR2 SQIVND (reference sequence). The DNA for the CDR3 is TGTGCCAGTAGTATCAGGGGGCTAGCGGGGACCGAGACCCAGTACTTC. Translated, it gives CASSIRGLAGTETQYF.

The chain uses TRBV5-1 and TRBJ2-2; D is ambiguous. The V gene's germline CDR1 is SGHRS and CDR2 YFSETQ. V shed 0 bases and J shed 7 bases, with 10 bases lying between them. The length of the CDR3 is 14 residues. In DNA form, the CDR3 reads TGCGCCAGCAGCTTGGGGAAGGTAAACGGGGAGCTGTTTTTT. The encoded protein is CASSLGKVNGELFF.

The chain has TRBV27 and TRBJ1-6; D not certain. CDR1 and CDR2 from the germline V gene are MNHEY and SMNVEV (reference sequence). The CDR3 extends over 15 amino acids. Deletions cut 6 bases from V and 7 bases from J, with 16 bases between. CDR3 coding DNA: TGTGCCAGCAGACCCGGGCACCTGCCGAATTCACCCCTCCACTTT. It translates to CASRPGHLPNSPLHF.

The chain carries TRBV5-1 and TRBJ1-3; tentative D call: TRBD1 (5 bases). CDR1 and CDR2 (germline): SGHRS, YFSETQ. The CDR3 spans 16 residues. Trimming pared 3 bases from V and 3 bases from J, leaving 16 bases between. CDR3 nucleotides: TGCGCCAGCAGCTCTGGGGGAAGGGGCGGTGGAAACACCATATATTTT. It is translated as CASSSGGRGGGNTIYF.

This clone was counted a single time. The rearrangement links TRBV27 to TRBJ2-5; 9 nucleotides align to TRBD2. The CDR3 length is 16 residues. V was clipped by 0 bases and J by 4 bases; unmatched bases: 6. Germline V CDR1 and CDR2: MNHEY, SMNVEV (reference sequence). The CDR3 loop reads CASSLSWRGGLETQYF. In nucleotides, the CDR3 is TGTGCCAGCAGTTTATCCTGGCGGGGGGGCCTAGAGACCCAGTACTTC.

The V and J genes are TRBV6-5 and TRBJ2-7, with TRBD2 identical over 9 bases. The germline V gene encodes CDR1 MNHEY and CDR2 SVGAGI. V was clipped by 5 bases and J by 3 bases; unmatched bases: 8. The CDR3 runs 15 residues. The CDR3: CASSRTGTSIYEQYF. The DNA for the CDR3 is TGTGCCAGCAGTCGTACCGGGACTAGCATCTACGAGCAGTACTTC.

The V and J genes are TRBV4-2 and TRBJ1-6; TRBD1 matches 7 bases. The CDR3 extends over 15 amino acids. The germline CDR1 and CDR2 sequences are LGHNA and YNFKEQ. With 1 base clipped from V and 8 bases from J, the junction kept 5 bases outside the gene matches. The CDR3 reads CASSQGGGRDSPLHF. The CDR3 DNA follows: TGTGCCAGCAGCCAAGGAGGGGGCCGCGATTCACCCCTCCACTTT.

The chain is built from TRBV11-2 and TRBJ2-1, with 8 nucleotides matching TRBD1. The CDR3 has 15 residues. Germline CDR1 is SGHAT and CDR2 is FQNNGV. After removal of 2 bases from V and 6 bases from J, the junction contained 6 bases not matched to a gene. CDR3 residues: CASSLTGQGPNEQFF. The CDR3, as DNA: TGTGCCAGCAGCTTAACCGGACAGGGTCCCAATGAGCAGTTCTTC.